This TCR beta chain was retrieved from a study of CD8 T cells in ankylosing spondylitis. Molecular-barcoded quantitative 5'-RACE produced these TCR beta libraries. In TCRdb, the 5' RACE reads were re-called with MiXCR into one record per CDR3 protein. The repertoire holds around 300,000 distinct CDR3 sequences, around a tenth seen once, with around 8.4% in the top ten. Regarding the study as a whole: Significant enrichment of disease-linked clones was reported in matched ankylosing spondylitis synovial fluid.

In this sample, this clonotype turned up a few times. The antigen is not known. Sequences were obtained from blood, either unsorted or a sorted T cell fraction (not recorded which). This TCR was recovered from a female donor with ankylosing spondylitis or in good health (not recorded which).

The CDR3 nucleotides are TGTGCCAGCAGCGTGTTAGGGAAATACGAGCAGTACTTC. It encodes CASSVLGKYEQYF. The chain uses TRBV7-9 and TRBJ2-7; D is unclear. This CDR3 spans 13 amino acids. V was pared by 5 bases and J by 4 bases, with 12 bases between. In germline, CDR1 is SEHNR, CDR2 FQNEAQ (reference sequence).